This T cell receptor (beta chain) was sequenced for a study of CD8 T cells in ankylosing spondylitis. This clonotype was seen a few times. Quantitative molecular-barcoded 5'-RACE generated the TCR beta libraries. TCRdb re-called the 5' RACE reads with MiXCR, one entry per CDR3 protein. The sample comprises 150,000 to 200,000 distinct CDR3 sequences, 30% to 35% of which are singletons, and about 5.5% rests with the top ten. The CDR3 covers 16 residues. Looked up from germline, CDR1 is DFQATT and CDR2 is SNEGSKA (reference sequence). With 3 bases removed from V and 0 bases from J, the gap between germline ends came to 16 bases.

The chain links TRBV20-1 to TRBJ2-3, with D unclear. The sequencing input was synovial fluid, either unsorted or a sorted T cell fraction (not recorded which). The sequence came from a male donor with ankylosing spondylitis. The CDR3 nucleotides read TGCAGTGCTAGTTGGGCGCCCGGTCTAAGCACAGATACGCAGTATTTT. Protein product: CSASWAPGLSTDTQYF.